This T cell receptor beta chain stems from a study of T cell repertoires in cytomegalovirus infection. About the research overall: Shared public TCR beta signatures pointed to both CMV infection and a matching HLA type. The study, taken as a whole, reports: The cumulative frequency of public TCR beta families identified carriers of CMV plus the relevant HLA. HLA-C-restricted CMV-specific TCR beta clonotypes prevailed in the ex vivo response.

Using its own MiXCR run on the reads, TCRdb lists one record per CDR3 protein. Of approximately 490,000 distinct CDR3 sequences listed, roughly 10% are singletons. This clonotype has ten or more counts. Its antigen is currently unknown. V was shortened by 5 bases and J by 5 bases, with 12 bases between the two germline ends. CDR3 length: 14 amino acids. The rearrangement links TRBV12-3 or TRBV12-4 to TRBJ1-4; D is perhaps TRBD1 (5 bases). The sample consisted of PBMCs. The clonotype was recovered from a human donor in good health (CMV status not recorded). Some clones in this sample may be carry-over from other donors' samples. CDR3: CASSTGTTNEKLFF. The CDR3 DNA sequence: TGTGCCAGCAGTACCGGGACGACAAATGAAAAACTGTTTTTT.